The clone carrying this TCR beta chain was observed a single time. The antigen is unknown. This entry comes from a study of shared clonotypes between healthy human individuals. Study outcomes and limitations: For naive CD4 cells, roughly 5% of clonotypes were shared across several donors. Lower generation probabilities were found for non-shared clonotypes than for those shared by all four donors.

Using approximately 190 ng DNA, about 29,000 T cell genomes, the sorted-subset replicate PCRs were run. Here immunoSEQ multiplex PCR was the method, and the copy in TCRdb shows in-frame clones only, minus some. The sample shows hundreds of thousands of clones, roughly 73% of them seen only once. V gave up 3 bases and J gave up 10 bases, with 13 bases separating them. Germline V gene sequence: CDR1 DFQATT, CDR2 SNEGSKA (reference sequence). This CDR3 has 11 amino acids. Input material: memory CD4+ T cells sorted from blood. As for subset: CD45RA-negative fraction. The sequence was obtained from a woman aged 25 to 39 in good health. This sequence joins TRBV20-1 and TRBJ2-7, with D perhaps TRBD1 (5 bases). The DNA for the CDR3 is TGCAGTGCTAGCAGGCAGGGTGAACAGTACTTC. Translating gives CSASRQGEQYF.